This TCR beta chain stems from a study of cytomegalovirus exposure and HLA in healthy donors. Study at large: Roughly 77 million unique TCRs from HLA-typed donors made up an early data release. Study results and limitations: Confirmation in vitro established that a few CMV-associated chains were specific for CMV antigens. Other equally common chains were less clonally expanded than HLA-associated TCR beta chains, a later analysis showed.

The CDR3 covers 15 residues. Germline V gives CDR1 LNHDA, CDR2 SQIVND (reference sequence). Trimming removed 1 base at V and 5 bases at J, with 11 bases between. Primers included in the PCR were 60 Vbeta and 13 Jbeta primers. Sequenced by immunoSEQ multiplex PCR; TCRdb stores in-frame clones only, minus some. The table includes 150,000 to 190,000 clones, around 75% detected once. As to this clone: What it recognizes is unknown.

Sequencing was performed on PBMCs. This sequence was found in a man younger than 35 in good health and CMV-seronegative. The chain employs TRBV19 and TRBJ1-4; no clear D. The chain's CDR3 is CASSIVEDWNEKLFF. The CDR3 nucleotides are TGTGCCAGTAGTATAGTGGAAGACTGGAATGAAAAACTGTTTTTT.